A single sample gave rise to the 13 T cell receptor beta chains below, sequenced in a study of Ad26.COV2.S vaccination and SARS-CoV-2 variants. Sample treatment: over 15 received Ad26.COV2.S at low or high dose, single or two shots; about 5 received placebo; per-sample allocation not given. Sampling took place 63 days after the first vaccine or placebo injection. Assay: immunoSEQ multiplex PCR; the TCRdb copy retains only in-frame clones and omits some. The table includes about 680,000 clones, roughly 90% detected once. Sequencing used peripheral blood, obtained in a trial of Ad26.COV2.S vaccine versus placebo. The receptors come from a person aged 18 to 65 who received the Ad26.COV2.S COVID-19 vaccine or a placebo.

The CDR3 loop is CASSVASGSPTDTQYF. CDR3 nucleotides: TGTGCCAGCAGCGTAGCCAGCGGGAGTCCCACAGATACGCAGTATTTT. The chain links TRBV9 to TRBJ2-3; 8 bases are shared with TRBD2. This CDR3 comprises 16 residues. V trimming: 0 bases; J trimming: 2 bases; junction bases outside the gene matches: 5. Germline loops: CDR1 SGDLS, CDR2 YYNGEE.

With regard to this clone: Other nucleotide sequences from this sample produce the same CDR3. V and J are TRBV30 and TRBJ1-3; D is undetermined. This CDR3 has 11 residues. Trimming took off 1 base at V and 3 bases at J, with 1 base between the two ends. Germline lookup yields CDR1 GTSNPN and CDR2 SVGIG (reference sequence). The CDR3 DNA reads TGTGCCTGGAGTGGTGGAAACACCATATATTTT. It codes for CAWSGGNTIYF.

This chain links TRBV12-5 with TRBJ2-1; TRBD2 matches 14 bases. The CDR3 is 16 residues long. CDR1 LGHNT and CDR2 FRNRAP come from the germline V gene. The J segment lost 9 bases and the V segment lost 1 base, leaving 5 bases of the junction unmatched. This CDR3 is CASGLGTSGRRGEQFF. CDR3 nucleotides: TGTGCTAGTGGTTTGGGGACTAGCGGGAGGCGGGGTGAGCAGTTCTTC.

The V gene is TRBV13, the J gene TRBJ2-1, with 8 bases matching TRBD2. This CDR3 has 13 residues. Germline V gene lookup returns CDR1 PRHDT and CDR2 FYEKMQ (reference sequence). Losses at the gene ends were 2 bases for V and 9 bases for J; bases not matched to a gene: 3. CDR3 residues: CASSLYGRGEQFF. The CDR3 DNA sequence: TGTGCCAGCAGCTTATACGGGAGGGGTGAGCAGTTCTTC.

This clone was observed a few times. V is TRBV7-2 and J is TRBJ2-1; 11 positions match TRBD1. J lost 7 bases, V lost 5 bases, and 4 bases had no gene match. CDR1 and CDR2 (germline): SGHTA, FQGNSA. CDR3 length: 14 amino acids. The DNA of the CDR3 is TGTGCCAGCAGCCCGGACAGGGGGCGTAATGAGCAGTTCTTC. Protein: CASSPDRGRNEQFF.

The V gene is TRBV19, the J gene TRBJ1-6; 9 nucleotides agree with TRBD1. This CDR3 is built from 19 residues. The germline V gene has CDR1 LNHDA and CDR2 SQIVND (reference sequence). V was pared by 3 bases and J by 7 bases, with 16 bases of the junction left unmatched. CDR3 sequence: CASSIGFGRTGDYNSPLHF. The DNA of the CDR3 is TGTGCCAGTAGTATTGGGTTTGGTCGGACAGGGGATTACAATTCACCCCTCCACTTT. The whole variable domain, filled in from reference TRBV19 and TRBJ1-6, reads DGGITQSPKYLFRKEGQNVTLSCEQNLNHDAMYWYRQDPGQGLRLIYYSQIVNDFQKGDIAEGYSVSREKKESFPLTVTSAQKNPTAFYLCASSIGFGRTGDYNSPLHFGNGTRLTVT.

The gene calls are TRBV18 and TRBJ2-1, with 11 positions matching TRBD2. This CDR3 spans 16 amino acids. V was clipped by 4 bases and J by 5 bases; unmatched bases: 7. Germline-derived CDR1 and CDR2 are KGHSH and LQKENI. CDR3 sequence: CASSLSLAGGNNEQFF. Written as DNA, the CDR3 is TGTGCCAGCTCACTCTCTCTAGCGGGAGGAAACAATGAGCAGTTCTTC. Full variable domain (remainder filled in from reference TRBV18 and TRBJ2-1): NAGVMQNPRHLVRRRGQEARLRCSPMKGHSHVYWYRQLPEEGLKFMVYLQKENIIDESGMPKERFSAEFPKEGPSILRIQQVVRGDSAAYFCASSLSLAGGNNEQFFGPGTRLTVL.

A word on this clone: Other DNA sequences of this sample code for an identical CDR3. The V gene is TRBV28, the J gene TRBJ1-2; D gene unclear. Germline loops: CDR1 MDHEN, CDR2 SYDVKM. The CDR3 loop spans 13 amino acids. Deletions cut 3 bases from V and 1 base from J, with 6 bases between. In nucleotides, the CDR3 is TGTGCCAGCAGTTTGGGTGGTAACTATGGCTACACCTTC. This encodes CASSLGGNYGYTF.

The J gene is TRBJ1-5, the V gene TRBV23-1; D is unclear. TRBV23-1 is assigned to the ORF class and has an uncertain function. V was clipped by 10 bases and J by 9 bases, with 4 bases between them. This CDR3 is 8 amino acids long. CDR3 loop: CATRPQHF. CDR3 DNA sequence: TGCGCCACGCGGCCCCAGCATTTT.

The chain joins TRBV5-1 to TRBJ2-6; tentative D call: TRBD1 (6 bases). CDR1 and CDR2 (germline): SGHRS, YFSETQ. V lost 4 bases and J lost 2, with 10 bases in between. The CDR3 is 15 residues long. The CDR3 region is CASSLTGTGANVLTF. In DNA, the CDR3 is TGCGCCAGCAGCCTCACAGGGACTGGGGCCAACGTCCTGACTTTC.

This chain joins TRBV30 and TRBJ2-1; 12 bases are a match to TRBD2. CDR3 length: 17 residues. V lost 8 bases, J lost 0 bases, and 11 bases stayed unmatched. In germline, CDR1 is GTSNPN, CDR2 SVGIG (reference sequence). CDR3 sequence (DNA): TGTGCCAGGGGAGGGACTAGCGGGCGTAGCTCCTACAATGAGCAGTTCTTC. Protein: CARGGTSGRSSYNEQFF.

The V call is TRBV18, the J call TRBJ1-1; D is perhaps TRBD1 (5 bases). The CDR3 is 14 residues long. Trimming stripped 0 bases from V and 4 bases from J, with 9 bases between. The germline V gene encodes CDR1 KGHSH and CDR2 LQKENI. CDR3 nucleotides: TGTGCCAGCTCACCACCGATGGGGGGCACTGAAGCTTTCTTT. Amino acids: CASSPPMGGTEAFF.

J is TRBJ2-3 and V is TRBV6-5, with TRBD2 as a possible D gene (6 bases). This CDR3 spans 15 amino acids. The germline CDR1 and CDR2 sequences are MNHEY and SVGAGI. V was trimmed by 5 bases and J by 7 bases, leaving 19 bases between them. CDR3 bases: TGTGCCAGCAGTCCATGGGACTTCTCGACCTATACGCAGTATTTT. It yields the protein CASSPWDFSTYTQYF.